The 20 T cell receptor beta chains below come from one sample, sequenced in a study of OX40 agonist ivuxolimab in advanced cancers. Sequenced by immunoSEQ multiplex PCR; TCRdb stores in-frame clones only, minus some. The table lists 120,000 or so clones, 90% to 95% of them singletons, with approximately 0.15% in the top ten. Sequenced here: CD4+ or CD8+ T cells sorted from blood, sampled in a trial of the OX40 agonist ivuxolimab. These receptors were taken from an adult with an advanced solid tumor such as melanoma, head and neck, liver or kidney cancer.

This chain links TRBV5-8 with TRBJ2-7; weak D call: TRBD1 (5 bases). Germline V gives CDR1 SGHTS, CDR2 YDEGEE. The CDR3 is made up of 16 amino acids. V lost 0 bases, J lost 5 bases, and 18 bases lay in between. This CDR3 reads CASSLGWSARAHEQYF. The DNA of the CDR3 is TGTGCCAGCAGCTTGGGATGGAGCGCCAGGGCTCACGAGCAGTACTTC.

The CDR3 protein is CASVLRGTDGYTF. DNA for the CDR3: TGTGCCAGCGTCCTAAGGGGCACCGATGGCTACACCTTC. This chain uses TRBV5-6 with TRBJ1-2; a weak D match, TRBD1 (5 bases). This CDR3 has 13 amino acids. The V gene's germline CDR1 is SGHDT and CDR2 YYEEEE. The ends were cut back, 7 bases at V and 6 bases at J, with 16 bases in the middle. The entire variable domain, with the rest obtained from reference TRBV5-6 and TRBJ1-2, is as follows: DAGVTQSPTHLIKTRGQQVTLRCSPKSGHDTVSWYQQALGQGPQFIFQYYEEEERQRGNFPDRFSGHQFPNYSSELNVNALLLGDSALYLCASVLRGTDGYTFGSGTRLTVV.

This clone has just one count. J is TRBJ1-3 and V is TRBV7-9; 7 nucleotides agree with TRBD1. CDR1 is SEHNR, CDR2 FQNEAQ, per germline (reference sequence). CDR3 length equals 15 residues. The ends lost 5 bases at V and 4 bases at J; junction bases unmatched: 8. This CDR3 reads CASSLLTGPGNTIYF. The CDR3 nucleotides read TGTGCCAGCAGCCTGCTGACAGGGCCAGGAAACACCATATATTTT.

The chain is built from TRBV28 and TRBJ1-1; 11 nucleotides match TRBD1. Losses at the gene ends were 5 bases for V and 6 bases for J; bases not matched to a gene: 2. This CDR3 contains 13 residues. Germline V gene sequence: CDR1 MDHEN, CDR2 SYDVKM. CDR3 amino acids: CASSRDRGAEAFF. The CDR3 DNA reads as TGTGCCAGCAGTCGGGACAGGGGGGCTGAAGCTTTCTTT.

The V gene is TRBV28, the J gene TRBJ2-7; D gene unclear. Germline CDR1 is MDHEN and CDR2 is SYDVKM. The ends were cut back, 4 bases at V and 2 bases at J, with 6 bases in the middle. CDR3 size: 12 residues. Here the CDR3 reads CASSSSPYEQYF. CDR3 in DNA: TGTGCCAGCAGTTCCAGCCCCTACGAGCAGTACTTC.

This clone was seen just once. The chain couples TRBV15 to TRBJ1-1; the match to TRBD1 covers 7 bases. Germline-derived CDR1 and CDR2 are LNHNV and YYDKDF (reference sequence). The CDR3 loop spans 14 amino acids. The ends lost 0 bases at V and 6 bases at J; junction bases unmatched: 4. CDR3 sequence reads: CATSRDAGGPEAFF. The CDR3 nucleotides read TGTGCCACCAGCAGAGACGCAGGGGGTCCTGAAGCTTTCTTT. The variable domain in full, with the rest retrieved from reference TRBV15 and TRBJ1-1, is DAMVIQNPRYQVTQFGKPVTLSCSQTLNHNVMYWYQQKSSQAPKLLFHYYDKDFNNEADTPDNFQSRRPNTSFCFLDIRSPGLGDTAMYLCATSRDAGGPEAFFGQGTRLTVV.

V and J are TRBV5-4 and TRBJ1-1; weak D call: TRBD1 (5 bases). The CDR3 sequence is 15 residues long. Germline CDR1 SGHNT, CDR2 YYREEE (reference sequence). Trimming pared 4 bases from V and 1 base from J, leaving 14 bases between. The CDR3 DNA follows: TGTGCCAGCAGCCCCCCGACCGGGGGGAACACTGAAGCTTTCTTT. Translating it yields CASSPPTGGNTEAFF. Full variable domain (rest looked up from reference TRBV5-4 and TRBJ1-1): ETGVTQSPTHLIKTRGQQVTLRCSSQSGHNTVSWYQQALGQGPQFIFQYYREEENGRGNFPPRFSGLQFPNYSSELNVNALELDDSALYLCASSPPTGGNTEAFFGQGTRLTVV.

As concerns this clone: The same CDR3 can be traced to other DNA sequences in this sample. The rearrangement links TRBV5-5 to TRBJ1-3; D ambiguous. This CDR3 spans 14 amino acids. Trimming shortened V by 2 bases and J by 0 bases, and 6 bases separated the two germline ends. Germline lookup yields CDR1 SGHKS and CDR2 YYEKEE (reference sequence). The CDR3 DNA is TGTGCCAGCAGCTTAACCAGCTCTGGAAACACCATATATTTT. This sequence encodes CASSLTSSGNTIYF.

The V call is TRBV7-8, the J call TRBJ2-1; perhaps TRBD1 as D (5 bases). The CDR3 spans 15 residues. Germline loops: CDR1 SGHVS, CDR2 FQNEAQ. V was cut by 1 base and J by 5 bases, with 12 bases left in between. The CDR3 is CASSLEGQGNNEQFF. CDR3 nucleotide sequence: TGTGCCAGCAGCTTAGAGGGGCAGGGAAACAATGAGCAGTTCTTC.

This CDR3 is CASSRFIGRSDEQYF. The CDR3 DNA reads as TGTGCCAGCAGCCGGTTTATCGGGAGGTCTGACGAGCAGTACTTC. V and J are TRBV6-5 and TRBJ2-7; 7 positions agree with TRBD2. The V gene's germline CDR1 is MNHEY and CDR2 SVGAGI. Trimming at V came to 6 bases and at J to 5 bases, leaving 13 bases not matched to a gene. This CDR3 is 15 amino acids long.

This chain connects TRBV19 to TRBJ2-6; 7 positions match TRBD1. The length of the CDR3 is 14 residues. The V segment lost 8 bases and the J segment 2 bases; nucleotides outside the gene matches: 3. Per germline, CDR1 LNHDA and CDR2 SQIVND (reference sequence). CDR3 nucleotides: TGTGCCAGTGTAGACAGGGCTGGGGCCAACGTCCTGACTTTC. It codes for CASVDRAGANVLTF.

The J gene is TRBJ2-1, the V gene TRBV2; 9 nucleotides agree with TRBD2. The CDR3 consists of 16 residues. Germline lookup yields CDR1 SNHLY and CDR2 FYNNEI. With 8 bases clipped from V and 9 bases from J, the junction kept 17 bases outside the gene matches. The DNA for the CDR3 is TGTGCCAGCCGTCCTTTAGCGGGAGCGTCGGCGGGTGAGCAGTTCTTC. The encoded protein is CASRPLAGASAGEQFF.

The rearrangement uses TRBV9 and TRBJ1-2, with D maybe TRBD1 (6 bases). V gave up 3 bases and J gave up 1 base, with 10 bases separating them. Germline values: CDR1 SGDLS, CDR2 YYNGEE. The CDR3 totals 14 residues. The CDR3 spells CASSGRRGNYGYTF. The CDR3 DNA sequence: TGTGCCAGCAGCGGCCGCAGGGGTAACTATGGCTACACCTTC. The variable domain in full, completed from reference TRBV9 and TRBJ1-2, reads DSGVTQTPKHLITATGQRVTLRCSPRSGDLSVYWYQQSLDQGLQFLIQYYNGEERAKGNILERFSAQQFPDLHSELNLSSLELGDSALYFCASSGRRGNYGYTFGSGTRLTVV.

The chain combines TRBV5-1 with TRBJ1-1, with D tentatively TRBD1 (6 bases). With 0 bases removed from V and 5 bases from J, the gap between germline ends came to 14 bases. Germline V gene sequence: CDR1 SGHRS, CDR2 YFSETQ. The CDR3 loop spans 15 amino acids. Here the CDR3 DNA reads TGCGCCAGCAGCTTGGAACAGGGAAGGGCGACTGAAGCTTTCTTT. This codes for CASSLEQGRATEAFF.

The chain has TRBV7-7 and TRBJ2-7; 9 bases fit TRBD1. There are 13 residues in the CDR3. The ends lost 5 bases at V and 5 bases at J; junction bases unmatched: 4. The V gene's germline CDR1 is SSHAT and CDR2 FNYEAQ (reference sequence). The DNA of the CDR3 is TGTGCCAGCAGCGCCGGGACAGGGAACGAGCAGTACTTC. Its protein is CASSAGTGNEQYF.

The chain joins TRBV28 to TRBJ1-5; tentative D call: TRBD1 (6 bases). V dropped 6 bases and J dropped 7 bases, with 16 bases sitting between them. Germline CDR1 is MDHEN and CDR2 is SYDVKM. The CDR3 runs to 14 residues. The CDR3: CASRMTGMGQPQHF. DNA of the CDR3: TGTGCCAGCAGGATGACAGGTATGGGACAGCCCCAGCATTTT.

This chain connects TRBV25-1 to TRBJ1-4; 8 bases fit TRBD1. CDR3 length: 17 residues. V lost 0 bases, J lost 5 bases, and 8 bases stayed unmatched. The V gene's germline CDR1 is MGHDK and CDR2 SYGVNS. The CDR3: CASSEYVDRALNEKLFF. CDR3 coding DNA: TGTGCCAGCAGTGAATACGTGGACAGGGCCCTAAATGAAAAACTGTTTTTT.

DNA for the CDR3: TGTGCCAGCAGCTTAGCTGTGGGGATTAGCACAGATACGCAGTATTTT. This gives the protein CASSLAVGISTDTQYF. This chain joins TRBV7-2 and TRBJ2-3; D is uncertain. CDR3 length: 16 residues. CDR1 is SGHTA and CDR2 is FQGNSA in the germline V gene. The V end lost 0 bases, the J end lost 0 bases, and 10 bases lay between the germline ends.

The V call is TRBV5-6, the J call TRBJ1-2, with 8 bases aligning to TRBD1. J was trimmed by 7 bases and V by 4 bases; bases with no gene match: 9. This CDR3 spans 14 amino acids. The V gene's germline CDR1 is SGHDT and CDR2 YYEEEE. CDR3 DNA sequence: TGTGCCAGCAGCCGAGGACAGGGCGTCTCTGGCTACACCTTC. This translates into CASSRGQGVSGYTF.

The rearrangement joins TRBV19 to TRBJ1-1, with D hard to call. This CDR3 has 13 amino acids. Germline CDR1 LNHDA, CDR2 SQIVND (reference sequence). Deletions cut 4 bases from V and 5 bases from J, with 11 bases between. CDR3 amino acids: CASSTDLGTEAFF. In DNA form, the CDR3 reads TGTGCCAGTAGTACCGACTTGGGTACTGAAGCTTTCTTT.